This record looks at one TCR beta chain sequence and its context. Its antigen is as yet unknown. TCRdb's table, derived via immunoSEQ multiplex PCR, lists solely in-frame clones and lacks some. The sample holds hundreds of thousands of clones, about 74% seen once. CDR1 is MDHEN, CDR2 SYDVKM, per germline. This CDR3 comprises 14 residues. Trimming removed 2 bases from V and 6 bases from J, with 12 bases in between. This sample was included in a study of shared clonotypes between healthy human individuals. Study donors comprised healthy, HIV-negative adults devoid of recent acute infection or vaccination. Whole-study findings and limits: Only blood underwent sampling, and tissue repertoires likely differ.

This chain uses TRBV28 with TRBJ2-3, with D tentatively TRBD1 (5 bases). The TCR comes from a woman in her thirties or forties in good health. Some clones in this sample may be carry-over from other donors' samples. The sequencing input was PBMCs. The CDR3 sequence is CASSLRQGPDTQYF. In DNA, the CDR3 is TGTGCCAGCAGTTTACGTCAGGGTCCCGATACGCAGTATTTT.